The rows below give T cell receptor beta chains drawn from one sample of a study of T cell changes during pregnancy in multiple sclerosis. TCRdb's table, derived via immunoSEQ multiplex PCR, lists solely in-frame clones and lacks some. The sample records approximately 89,000 clones, about 94% being singletons. Material: peripheral blood, obtained in the third trimester of pregnancy. These receptor sequences come from a female donor with multiple sclerosis, enrolled in a pregnancy study. The CDR3 runs from the conserved cysteine through the conserved F or W. The order of the fields is D gene, V gene, J gene, CDR3 DNA, CDR3 protein. The D gene is left open where the match is weak.

D: .; V: TRBV27; J: TRBJ1-2; DNA: TGTGCCAGCAGTTTATTAGCGGAGCCCCCTCTCAAAGGCTACACCTTC; CDR3: CASSLLAEPPLKGYTF
D: .; V: TRBV11-1; J: TRBJ2-7; DNA: TGTGCCAGCAGCTTAGTGGGGCTTTCGTACGAGCAGTACTTC; CDR3: CASSLVGLSYEQYF
D: TRBD1; V: TRBV7-9; J: TRBJ1-1; DNA: TGTGCCAGCAGTACTAAAACCACAGGGGGCGCCCTGGGCACTGAAGCTTTCTTT; CDR3: CASSTKTTGGALGTEAFF
D: .; V: TRBV9; J: TRBJ1-3; DNA: TGTGCCAGCGGAGGGGACCCCATCTCTGGAAACACCATATATTTT; CDR3: CASGGDPISGNTIYF
D: TRBD2; V: TRBV29-1; J: TRBJ2-1; DNA: TGCAGCGTCGGGGGGAATGAGCAGTTCTTC; CDR3: CSVGGNEQFF
D: .; V: TRBV6-5; J: TRBJ1-1; DNA: TGTGCCAGCAGCCGCGGGGTAACTGAAGCTTTCTTT; CDR3: CASSRGVTEAFF
D: .; V: TRBV15; J: TRBJ2-7; DNA: TGTGCCACCAGCGGTGGGGCAGGCTACGAGCAGTACTTC; CDR3: CATSGGAGYEQYF
D: .; V: TRBV11-1; J: TRBJ1-5; DNA: TGTGCCAGCAGCTTCAGGGACAATCAGCCCCAGCATTTT; CDR3: CASSFRDNQPQHF
D: .; V: TRBV27; J: TRBJ2-5; DNA: TGTGCCAGCAAGGGACCCGGCTGGCGGGGCTGGGAGACCCAGTACTTC; CDR3: CASKGPGWRGWETQYF
D: .; V: TRBV4-2; J: TRBJ1-4; DNA: TGTGCCAGCAGCCAAGATCGGGGGGCCTTTGAAAAACTGTTTTTT; CDR3: CASSQDRGAFEKLFF
D: TRBD1; V: TRBV6-5; J: TRBJ2-2; DNA: TGTGCCAGCACCTCCGGGACAGGGCTCACCGGGGAGCTGTTTTTT; CDR3: CASTSGTGLTGELFF
D: .; V: TRBV6-1; J: TRBJ2-5; DNA: TGTGCCAGCAGGAATGAACTCCAAGAGACCCAGTACTTC; CDR3: CASRNELQETQYF
D: .; V: TRBV7-8; J: TRBJ1-4; DNA: TGTGCCAGCAGCTCGCCTAGGGAACTAGCTAATGAAAAACTGTTTTTT; CDR3: CASSSPRELANEKLFF
D: .; V: TRBV25-1; J: TRBJ1-2; DNA: TGTGCCAGCAGTGAAGTTTACAGTGGTGGCTACACCTTC; CDR3: CASSEVYSGGYTF
D: .; V: TRBV5-1; J: TRBJ2-1; DNA: TGCGCCAGCAGCTTGGAAACGAGTGAGCAGTTCTTC; CDR3: CASSLETSEQFF